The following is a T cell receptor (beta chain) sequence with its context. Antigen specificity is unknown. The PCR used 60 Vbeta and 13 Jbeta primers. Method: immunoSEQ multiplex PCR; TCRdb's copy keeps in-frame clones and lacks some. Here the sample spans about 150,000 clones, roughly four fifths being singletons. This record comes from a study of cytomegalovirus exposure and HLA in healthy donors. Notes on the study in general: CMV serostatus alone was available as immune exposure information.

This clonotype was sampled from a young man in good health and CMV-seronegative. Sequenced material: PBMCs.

Here the CDR3 reads CASSIGVSGRANGTDTQYF. The CDR3 nucleotides read TGTGCCAGTAGTATCGGAGTTAGCGGGAGGGCAAATGGTACAGATACGCAGTATTTT. The chain couples TRBV19 to TRBJ2-3, with TRBD2 matching over 11 bases. The junction had 14 bases not matched to a gene; V was cut back by 3 bases and J by 3 bases. The CDR3 runs to 19 residues. Germline V gene lookup returns CDR1 LNHDA and CDR2 SQIVND (reference sequence).